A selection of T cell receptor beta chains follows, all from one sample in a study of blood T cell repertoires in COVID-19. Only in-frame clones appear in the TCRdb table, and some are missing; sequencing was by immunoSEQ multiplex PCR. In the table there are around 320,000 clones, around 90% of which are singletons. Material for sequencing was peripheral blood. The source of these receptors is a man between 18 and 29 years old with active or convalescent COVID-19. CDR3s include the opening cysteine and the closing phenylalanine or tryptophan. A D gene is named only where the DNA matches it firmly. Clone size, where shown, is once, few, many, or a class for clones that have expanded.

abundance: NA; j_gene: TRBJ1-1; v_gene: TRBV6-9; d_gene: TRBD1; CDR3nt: TGTGCCAGCAGTTTTATAGGGGGCTGGGGTGAAGCTTTCTTT; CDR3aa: CASSFIGGWGEAFF
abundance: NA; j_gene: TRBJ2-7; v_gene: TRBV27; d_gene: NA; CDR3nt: TGTGCCAGCAGTTTATCGGGGCCCTCGACCGTCGAGCAGTACTTC; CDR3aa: CASSLSGPSTVEQYF
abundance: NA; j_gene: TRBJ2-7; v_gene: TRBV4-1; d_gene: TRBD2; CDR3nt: TGCGCCAGCAGCCAAGTTGTAAGCGGGAGGGCCCGATGGGGGGAGCAGTACTTC; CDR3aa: CASSQVVSGRARWGEQYF
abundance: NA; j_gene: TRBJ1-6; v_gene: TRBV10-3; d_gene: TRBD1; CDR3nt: TGTGCCATCAGTGACAGGGGGCCCCTCAATTCACCCCTCCACTTT; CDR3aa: CAISDRGPLNSPLHF
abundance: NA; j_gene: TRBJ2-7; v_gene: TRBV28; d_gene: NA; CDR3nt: TGTGCCAGCAGACATCAGGGGTTCTACGAGCAGTACTTC; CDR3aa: CASRHQGFYEQYF
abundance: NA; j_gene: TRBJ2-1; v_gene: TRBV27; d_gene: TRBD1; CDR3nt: TGTGCCAGCAGTTTTCGGACAGGCAATGAGCAGTTCTTC; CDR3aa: CASSFRTGNEQFF
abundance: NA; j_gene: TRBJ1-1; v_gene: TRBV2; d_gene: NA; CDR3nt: TGTGCCAGTTTTTTGGCGGGTGAAGCTTTCTTT; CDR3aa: CASFLAGEAFF
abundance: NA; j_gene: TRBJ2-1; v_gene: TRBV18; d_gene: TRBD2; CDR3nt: TGTGCCAGCTCACCAGGGACTAGCGTCGGAAGCTCCTACAATGAGCAGTTCTTC; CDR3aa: CASSPGTSVGSSYNEQFF
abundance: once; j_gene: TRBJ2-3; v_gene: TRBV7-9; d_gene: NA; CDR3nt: TGTGCCAGCAGCTTTACGGGCACAGATACGCAGTATTTT; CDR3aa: CASSFTGTDTQYF
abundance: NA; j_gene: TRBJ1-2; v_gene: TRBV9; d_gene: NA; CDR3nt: TGTGCCAGCAGCCGCAGGGTAGGCGGCTACACCTTC; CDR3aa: CASSRRVGGYTF
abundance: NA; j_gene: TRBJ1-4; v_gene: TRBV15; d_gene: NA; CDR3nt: TGTGCCACCAGCAGAGATTGGGGGACTTCTGAAAAACTGTTTTTT; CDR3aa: CATSRDWGTSEKLFF
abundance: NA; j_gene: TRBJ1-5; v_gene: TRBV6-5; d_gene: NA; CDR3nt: TGTGCCAGCAGACCTACAGGGAGCGATCAGCCCCAGCATTTT; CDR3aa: CASRPTGSDQPQHF
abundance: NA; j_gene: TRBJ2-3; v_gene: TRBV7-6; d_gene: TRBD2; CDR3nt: TGTGCCAGCAGCCAGACTAGCGGGAGGCTCACAGATACGCAGTATTTT; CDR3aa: CASSQTSGRLTDTQYF
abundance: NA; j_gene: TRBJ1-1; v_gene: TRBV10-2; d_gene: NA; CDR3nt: TGCGCCAGCAGTGAGACTGTTCTAGACACTGAAGCTTTCTTT; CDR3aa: CASSETVLDTEAFF
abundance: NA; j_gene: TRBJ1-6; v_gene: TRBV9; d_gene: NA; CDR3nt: TGTGCCAGCAGCGCCTCAGGGACTGCGGATTCACCCCTCCACTTT; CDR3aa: CASSASGTADSPLHF
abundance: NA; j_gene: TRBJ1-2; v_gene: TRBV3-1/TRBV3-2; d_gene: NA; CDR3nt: TGTGCCAGCAGCCAAGATTACTACAGGCGCTCCGATGGCTACACCTTC; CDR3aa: CASSQDYYRRSDGYTF
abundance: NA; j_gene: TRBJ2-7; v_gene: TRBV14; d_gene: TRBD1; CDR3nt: TGTGCCAGCAGCCAGCAGGACAGGGGGTATGTCGAGCAGTACTTC; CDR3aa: CASSQQDRGYVEQYF
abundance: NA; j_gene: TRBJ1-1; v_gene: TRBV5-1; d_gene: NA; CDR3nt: TGCGCCAGCAGCCCGCTGACAGGATCGAACACTGAAGCTTTCTTT; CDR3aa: CASSPLTGSNTEAFF
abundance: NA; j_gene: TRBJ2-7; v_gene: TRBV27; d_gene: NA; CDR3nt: TGTGCCAGCAAAACCGGACTGAACGAGCAGTACTTC; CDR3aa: CASKTGLNEQYF
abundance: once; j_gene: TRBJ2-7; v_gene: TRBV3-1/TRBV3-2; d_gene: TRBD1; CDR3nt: TGTGCCAGCAGCCGCCGACAGGGGGCTTCTTACGAGCAGTACTTC; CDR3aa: CASSRRQGASYEQYF
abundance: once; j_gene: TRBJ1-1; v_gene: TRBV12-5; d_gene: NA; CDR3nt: TGTGCTAGTGGTTTCGAGACCGGGAGTGAAGCTTTCTTT; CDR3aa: CASGFETGSEAFF
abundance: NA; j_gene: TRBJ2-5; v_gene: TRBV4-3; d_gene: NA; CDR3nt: TGCGCCAGCAGCCAAGATATAATGAGGCGCGCCCAGTACTTC; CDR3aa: CASSQDIMRRAQYF
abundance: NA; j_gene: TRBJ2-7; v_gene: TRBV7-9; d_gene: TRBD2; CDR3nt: TGTGCCAGCAGCTTATCCAGCGGGAGGCCTTACGAGCAGTACTTC; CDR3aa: CASSLSSGRPYEQYF
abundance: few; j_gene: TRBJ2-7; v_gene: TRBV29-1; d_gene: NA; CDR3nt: TGCAGCGTTGAAGATGACAGGCCCTACGAGCAGTACTTC; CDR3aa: CSVEDDRPYEQYF
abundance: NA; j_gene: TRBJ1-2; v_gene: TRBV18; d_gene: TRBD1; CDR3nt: TGTGCCAGCTCATCGGACAGGGATGGCTACACCTTC; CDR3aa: CASSSDRDGYTF
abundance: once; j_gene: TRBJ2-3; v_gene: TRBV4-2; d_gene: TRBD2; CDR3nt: TGTGCCAGCAGCAACGGGGGGGCGGGCACAGATACGCAGTATTTT; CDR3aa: CASSNGGAGTDTQYF
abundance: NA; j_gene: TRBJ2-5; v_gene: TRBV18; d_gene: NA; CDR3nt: TGTGCCAGCTCACCGACGACAGGCGGTAGGGAGACCCAGTACTTC; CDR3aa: CASSPTTGGRETQYF
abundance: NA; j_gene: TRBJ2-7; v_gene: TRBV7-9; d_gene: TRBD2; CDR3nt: TGTGCCAGCAGCTTAGTAGAGACTAGCGACTCCTACGAGCAGTACTTC; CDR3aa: CASSLVETSDSYEQYF